A single sample gave rise to the 13 T cell receptor beta chains below, sequenced in a study of identical twins. MiXCR, run by TCRdb on the 5' RACE reads, gives a single entry per CDR3 protein. The profile shows more than 400,000 distinct CDR3 sequences, roughly 15% of them singletons. The data also belong to a second study, concerning yellow fever vaccine responses in identical twins.

Sequenced material: CD4+ T cells sorted from blood. The receptors here all came from a young woman in good health.

V is TRBV20-1 and J is TRBJ2-3; 9 bases are a match to TRBD2. V shed 5 bases, J shed 4 bases, and the junction held 1 base outside the gene matches. This CDR3 comprises 12 residues. In germline, CDR1 is DFQATT, CDR2 SNEGSKA (reference sequence). CDR3 protein: CSARTSADTQYF. In DNA, the CDR3 is TGCAGTGCTCGGACTAGCGCAGATACGCAGTATTTT.

This clonotype was counted at least ten times. This chain links TRBV5-1 with TRBJ2-1; D gene ambiguous. Per germline, CDR1 SGHRS and CDR2 YFSETQ. CDR3 length equals 11 residues. With 2 bases removed from V and 7 bases from J, the gap between germline ends came to 4 bases. The DNA for the CDR3 is TGCGCCAGCAGCTTCCAGAATGAGCAGTTCTTC. Translating it yields CASSFQNEQFF.

This sequence joins TRBV9 and TRBJ2-5; 10 bases match TRBD2. The CDR3 is 15 residues long. With V trimmed by 1 base and J by 4 bases, 4 bases remained unmatched. Germline CDR1 is SGDLS and CDR2 is YYNGEE. This chain's CDR3 is CASSVSGGAVETQYF. The CDR3 region has the DNA TGTGCCAGCAGCGTAAGCGGGGGGGCCGTAGAGACCCAGTACTTC. Complete variable domain (other parts from reference TRBV9 and TRBJ2-5): DSGVTQTPKHLITATGQRVTLRCSPRSGDLSVYWYQQSLDQGLQFLIQYYNGEERAKGNILERFSAQQFPDLHSELNLSSLELGDSALYFCASSVSGGAVETQYFGPGTRLLVL.

V usage is TRBV19 and J usage is TRBJ1-2; no clear D gene. This CDR3 is 12 amino acids long. From germline, CDR1 is LNHDA and CDR2 SQIVND (reference sequence). The V gene lost 2 bases and the J gene lost 7 bases, with 8 bases spanning the gap. This chain's CDR3 is CASSIRNGGYTF. Here the CDR3 DNA reads TGTGCCAGTAGTATACGGAACGGTGGCTACACCTTC.

The V gene is TRBV5-1, the J gene TRBJ1-2; a weak D match, TRBD1 (5 bases). This CDR3 has 13 amino acids. V was clipped by 1 base and J by 5 bases, with 9 bases between them. Germline values: CDR1 SGHRS, CDR2 YFSETQ. The CDR3, as DNA: TGCGCCAGCAGCTTGACAGGTTTTTATGGCTACACCTTC. This gives the protein CASSLTGFYGYTF.

The rearrangement uses TRBV6-4 and TRBJ1-1, with D unclear. Trimming took off 0 bases at V and 1 base at J, with 9 bases between the two ends. Germline CDR1 reads MRHNA; CDR2 reads SNTAGT. CDR3 size: 15 residues. The CDR3 loop reads CASSDSWAPNTEAFF. In nucleotides, the CDR3 is TGTGCCAGCAGTGACTCGTGGGCTCCGAACACTGAAGCTTTCTTT.

In this sample, this clonotype turned up a few times. The chain combines TRBV18 with TRBJ2-7; 7 nucleotides line up with TRBD1. With V trimmed by 6 bases and J by 6 bases, 8 bases remained unmatched. The germline CDR1 and CDR2 sequences are KGHSH and LQKENI. The CDR3 is 13 amino acids. The DNA of the CDR3 is TGTGCCAGCTCCCAGACAGGGTCATCCGAGCAGTACGTC. This sequence encodes CASSQTGSSEQYV.

The chain joins TRBV3-1 to TRBJ1-6; D not certain. Germline assignment: CDR1 LGHDT and CDR2 YNNKEL (reference sequence). The germline V and J ends were trimmed by 5 bases and 9 bases, with 8 bases remaining between them. The CDR3 is 12 amino acids. The CDR3 sequence: CASSSNVSPLHF. CDR3 in DNA: TGTGCCAGCAGCTCCAACGTTTCACCCCTCCACTTT.

The sample holds a few counts of this clonotype. The rearrangement uses TRBV2 and TRBJ1-2; D is perhaps TRBD1 (6 bases). Germline V gives CDR1 SNHLY, CDR2 FYNNEI. V lost 6 bases and J 7 bases, leaving 15 bases between the germline ends. CDR3 length: 13 residues. The CDR3 nucleotides are TGTGCCAGCAGCCCGACAGGTGGTGGTGGCTACACCTTC. It codes for CASSPTGGGGYTF.

This clonotype turned up a few times. This sequence joins TRBV7-9 and TRBJ1-4; TRBD1 matches at 7 bases. Per the germline V gene, CDR1 is SEHNR and CDR2 is FQNEAQ (reference sequence). CDR3 length: 14 residues. CDR3: CAAGKGQSNEKLFF. The CDR3 nucleotides read TGTGCTGCCGGAAAGGGACAGTCTAATGAAAAACTGTTTTTT.

This clonotype was seen at least ten times. The V gene is TRBV5-1, the J gene TRBJ2-1; D remains unclear. The CDR3 extends over 13 amino acids. The V gene lost 0 bases and the J gene lost 6 bases, with 7 bases spanning the gap. Germline V gives CDR1 SGHRS, CDR2 YFSETQ. The CDR3 region has the DNA TGCGCCAGCAGCTTGGTGATAGGCAATGAGCAGTTCTTC. This gives the protein CASSLVIGNEQFF.

This clonotype was recorded many times. This chain joins TRBV6-1 and TRBJ2-1; 7 bases map to TRBD2. The trim removed 6 bases at V and 2 bases at J, leaving 7 bases unmatched. Germline V lookup: CDR1 MNHNS, CDR2 SASEGT. The CDR3 has 15 residues. CDR3 amino acids: CASRTEGGTYNEQFF. CDR3 DNA: TGTGCCAGCAGAACTGAGGGAGGGACCTACAATGAGCAGTTCTTC.

The CDR3 here is CASSNFGQTTEAFF. CDR3 nucleotide sequence: TGCGCCAGCAGCAACTTCGGACAGACCACTGAAGCTTTCTTT. J is TRBJ1-1 and V is TRBV5-1; weak D call: TRBD1 (6 bases). The V end was cut by 4 bases, the J end by 4 bases, with 14 bases between. The CDR3 covers 14 residues. CDR1 is SGHRS, CDR2 YFSETQ, per germline.